The T cell receptor beta chain under discussion was sequenced for a study of blood T cell repertoires in COVID-19. Study overall: Italy, Spain and the United States were the sources of the convalescent and acute COVID-19 samples. PBMCs, B-cell-depleted T cells, or T cells were the source of the cDNA or gDNA that made up the material.

Original handling: Estimates of nucleated cell counts were drawn from the amplification of reference gene primers. TCRdb's copy holds only in-frame clones and misses some; the assay was immunoSEQ multiplex PCR. That table supplies the V and J calls and clone size; D and trimming were determined from the DNA. The table lists about 69,000 clones, approximately 85% of them singletons. The CDR3 consists of 14 residues. Germline loops: CDR1 KGHSH, CDR2 LQKENI. With 1 base clipped from V and 8 bases from J, the junction kept 3 bases outside the gene matches. This clonotype was sampled from a human donor in a cohort sampled during active COVID-19. Sequenced input: peripheral blood. The chain joins TRBV18 to TRBJ2-4, with 9 bases matching TRBD2. The DNA of the CDR3 is TGTGCCAGCTCACCACGGATAGCGGGGGACATTCAGTACTTC. Protein sequence: CASSPRIAGDIQYF.